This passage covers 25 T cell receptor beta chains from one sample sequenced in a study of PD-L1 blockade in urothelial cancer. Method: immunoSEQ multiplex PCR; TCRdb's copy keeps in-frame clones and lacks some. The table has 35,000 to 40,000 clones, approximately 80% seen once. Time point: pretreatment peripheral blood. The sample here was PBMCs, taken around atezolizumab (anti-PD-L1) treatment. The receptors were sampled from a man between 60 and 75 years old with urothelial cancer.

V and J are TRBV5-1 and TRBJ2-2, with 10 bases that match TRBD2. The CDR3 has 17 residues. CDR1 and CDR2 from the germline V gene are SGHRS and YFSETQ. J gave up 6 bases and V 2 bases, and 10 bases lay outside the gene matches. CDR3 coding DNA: TGCGCCAGCAGCTTCAGGGCAAGCGGGGGGGCTGCCGGGGAGCTGTTTTTT. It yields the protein CASSFRASGGAAGELFF.

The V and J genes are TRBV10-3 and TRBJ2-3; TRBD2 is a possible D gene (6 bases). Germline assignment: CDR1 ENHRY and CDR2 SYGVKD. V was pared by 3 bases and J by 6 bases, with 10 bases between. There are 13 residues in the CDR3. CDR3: CAISERSGDTQYF. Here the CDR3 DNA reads TGTGCCATCAGTGAACGGAGCGGGGATACGCAGTATTTT.

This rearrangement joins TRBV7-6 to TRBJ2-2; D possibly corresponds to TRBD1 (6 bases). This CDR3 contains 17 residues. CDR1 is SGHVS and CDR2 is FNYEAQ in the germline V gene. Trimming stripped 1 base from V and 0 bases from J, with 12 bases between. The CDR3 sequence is CASSLVHQGSNTGELFF. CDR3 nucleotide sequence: TGTGCCAGCAGCTTAGTTCATCAGGGGTCGAACACCGGGGAGCTGTTTTTT.

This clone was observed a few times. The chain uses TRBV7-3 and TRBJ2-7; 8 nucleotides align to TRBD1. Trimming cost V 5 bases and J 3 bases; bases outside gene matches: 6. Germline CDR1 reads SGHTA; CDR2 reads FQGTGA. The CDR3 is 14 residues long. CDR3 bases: TGTGCCAGCAGCACCGGGACAGGATTCTACGAGCAGTACTTC. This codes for CASSTGTGFYEQYF.

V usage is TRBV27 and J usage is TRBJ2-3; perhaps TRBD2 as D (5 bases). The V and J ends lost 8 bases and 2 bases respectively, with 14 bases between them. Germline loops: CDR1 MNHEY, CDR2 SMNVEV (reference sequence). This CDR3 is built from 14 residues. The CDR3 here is CASGPPRDTDTQYF. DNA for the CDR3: TGTGCCAGCGGGCCTCCCCGGGACACAGATACGCAGTATTTT.

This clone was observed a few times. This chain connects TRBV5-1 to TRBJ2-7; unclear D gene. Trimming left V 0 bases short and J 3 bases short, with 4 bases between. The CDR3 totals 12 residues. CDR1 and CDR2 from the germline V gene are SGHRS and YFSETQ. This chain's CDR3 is CASSLDNYEQYF. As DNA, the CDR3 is TGCGCCAGCAGCTTGGACAACTACGAGCAGTACTTC.

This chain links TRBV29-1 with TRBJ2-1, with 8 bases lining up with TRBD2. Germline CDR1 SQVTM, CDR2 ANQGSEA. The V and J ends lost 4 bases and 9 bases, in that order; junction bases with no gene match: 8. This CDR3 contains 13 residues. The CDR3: CSVVGTRGGEQFF. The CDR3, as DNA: TGCAGCGTTGTTGGGACTAGAGGAGGTGAGCAGTTCTTC.

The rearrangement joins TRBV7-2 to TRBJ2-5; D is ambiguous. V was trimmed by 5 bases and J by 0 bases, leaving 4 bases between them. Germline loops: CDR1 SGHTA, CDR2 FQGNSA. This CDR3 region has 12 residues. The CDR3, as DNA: TGTGCCAGCAGCCCGTACCAAGAGACCCAGTACTTC. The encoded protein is CASSPYQETQYF.

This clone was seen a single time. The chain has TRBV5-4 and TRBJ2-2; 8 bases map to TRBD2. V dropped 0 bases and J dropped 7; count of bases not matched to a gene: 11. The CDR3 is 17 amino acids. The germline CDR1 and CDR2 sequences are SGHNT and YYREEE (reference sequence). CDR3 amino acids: CASSLGDRGGQVGELFF. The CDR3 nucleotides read TGTGCCAGCAGCTTGGGGGATCGGGGGGGCCAGGTCGGGGAGCTGTTTTTT.

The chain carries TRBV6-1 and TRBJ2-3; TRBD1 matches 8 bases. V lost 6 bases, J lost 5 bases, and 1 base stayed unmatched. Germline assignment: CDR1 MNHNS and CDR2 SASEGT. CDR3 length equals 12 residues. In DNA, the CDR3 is TGTGCCAGCAGGGACAGGGTAGATACGCAGTATTTT. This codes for CASRDRVDTQYF.

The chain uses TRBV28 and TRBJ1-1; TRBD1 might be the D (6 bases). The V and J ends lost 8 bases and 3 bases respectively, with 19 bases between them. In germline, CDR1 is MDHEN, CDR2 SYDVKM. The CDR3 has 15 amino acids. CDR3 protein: CASRTVAGADTEAFF. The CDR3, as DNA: TGTGCCAGCCGGACTGTGGCGGGGGCAGACACTGAAGCTTTCTTT.

The CDR3 coding sequence is TGTGCCAGCAGTGGACAGGGGGCGTCTGGAAACACCATATATTTT. It translates to CASSGQGASGNTIYF. The J gene is TRBJ1-3, the V gene TRBV6-6; 11 bases map to TRBD1. CDR1 is MNHNY, CDR2 SVGAGI, per germline (reference sequence). The CDR3 has 15 amino acids. The J segment lost 1 base and the V segment lost 5 bases, leaving 1 base of the junction unmatched.

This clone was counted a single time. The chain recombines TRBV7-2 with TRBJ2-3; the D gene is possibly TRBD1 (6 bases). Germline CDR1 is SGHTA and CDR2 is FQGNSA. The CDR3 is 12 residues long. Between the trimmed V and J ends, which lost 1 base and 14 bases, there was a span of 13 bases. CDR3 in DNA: TGTGCCAGCAGCTTAGGGCAGGGGCTACGGTATTTT. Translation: CASSLGQGLRYF.

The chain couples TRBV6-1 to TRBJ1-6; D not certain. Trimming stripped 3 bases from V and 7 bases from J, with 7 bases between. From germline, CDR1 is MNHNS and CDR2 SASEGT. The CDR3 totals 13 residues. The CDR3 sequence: CASSEGRNSPLHF. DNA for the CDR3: TGTGCCAGCAGTGAGGGCAGGAATTCACCCCTCCACTTT.

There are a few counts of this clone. The CDR3 protein is CASSLAGPSPNSPLHF. The CDR3 DNA follows: TGTGCCAGCAGCTTGGCTGGGCCGTCTCCTAATTCACCCCTCCACTTT. The V and J genes are TRBV5-6 and TRBJ1-6; D is unresolved. This CDR3 is 16 amino acids long. V dropped 0 bases and J dropped 6 bases, with 13 bases sitting between them. Germline V lookup: CDR1 SGHDT, CDR2 YYEEEE.

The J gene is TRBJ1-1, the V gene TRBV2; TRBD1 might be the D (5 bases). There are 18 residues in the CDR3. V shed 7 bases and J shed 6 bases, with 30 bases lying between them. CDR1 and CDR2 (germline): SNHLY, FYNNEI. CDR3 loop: CASMTQEGIGAGRSEAFF. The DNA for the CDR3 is TGTGCCAGCATGACCCAAGAAGGGATTGGGGCTGGACGGTCTGAAGCTTTCTTT.

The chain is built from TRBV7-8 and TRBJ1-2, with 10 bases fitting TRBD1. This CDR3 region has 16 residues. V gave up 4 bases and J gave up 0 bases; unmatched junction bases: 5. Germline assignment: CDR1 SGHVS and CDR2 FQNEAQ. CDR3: CASSSRDRGPNYGYTF. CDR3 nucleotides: TGTGCCAGCAGCTCCCGGGACAGGGGACCTAACTATGGCTACACCTTC.

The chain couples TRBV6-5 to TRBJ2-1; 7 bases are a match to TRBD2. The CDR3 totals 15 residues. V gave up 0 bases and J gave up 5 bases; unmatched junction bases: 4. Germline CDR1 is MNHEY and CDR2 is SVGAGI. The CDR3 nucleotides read TGTGCCAGCAGTTACTCTAGCGGGTCGAACAATGAGCAGTTCTTC. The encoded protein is CASSYSSGSNNEQFF.

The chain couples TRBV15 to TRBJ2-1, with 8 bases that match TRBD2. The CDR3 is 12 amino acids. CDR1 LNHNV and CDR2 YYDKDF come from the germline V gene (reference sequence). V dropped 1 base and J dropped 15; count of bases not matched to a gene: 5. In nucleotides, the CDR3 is TGTGCCACCAGCAGAGTTAGCGGGGATGCGTTCTTC. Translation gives CATSRVSGDAFF.

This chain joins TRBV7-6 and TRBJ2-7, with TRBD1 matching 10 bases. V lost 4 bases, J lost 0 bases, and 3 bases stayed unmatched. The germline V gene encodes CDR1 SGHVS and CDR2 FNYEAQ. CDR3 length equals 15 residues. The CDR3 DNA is TGTGCCAGCAGCTCGGGACAGGGGAGCTCCTACGAGCAGTACTTC. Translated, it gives CASSSGQGSSYEQYF.

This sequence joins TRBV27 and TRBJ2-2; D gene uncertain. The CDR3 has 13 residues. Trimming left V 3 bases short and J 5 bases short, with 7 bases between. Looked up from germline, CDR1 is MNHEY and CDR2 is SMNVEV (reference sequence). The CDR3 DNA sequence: TGTGCCAGCAGTTTTTTCAATACCGGGGAGCTGTTTTTT. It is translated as CASSFFNTGELFF.

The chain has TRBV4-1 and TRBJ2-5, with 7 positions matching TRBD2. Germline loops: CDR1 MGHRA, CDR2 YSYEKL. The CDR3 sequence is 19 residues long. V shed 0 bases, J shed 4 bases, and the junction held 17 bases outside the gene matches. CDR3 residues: CASSQDRRGTFSQSETQYF. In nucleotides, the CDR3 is TGCGCCAGCAGCCAAGATCGGCGGGGGACCTTCTCGCAGTCAGAGACCCAGTACTTC.

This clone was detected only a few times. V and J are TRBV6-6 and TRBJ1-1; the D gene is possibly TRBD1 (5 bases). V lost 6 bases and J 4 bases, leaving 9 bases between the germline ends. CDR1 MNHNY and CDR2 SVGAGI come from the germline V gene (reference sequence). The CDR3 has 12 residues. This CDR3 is CASREGTTEAFF. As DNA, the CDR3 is TGTGCCAGCAGGGAGGGGACCACTGAAGCTTTCTTT.

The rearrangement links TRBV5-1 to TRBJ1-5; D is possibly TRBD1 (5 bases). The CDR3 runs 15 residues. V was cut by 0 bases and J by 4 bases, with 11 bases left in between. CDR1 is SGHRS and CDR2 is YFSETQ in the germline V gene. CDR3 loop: CASSLAGGKNQPQHF. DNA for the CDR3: TGCGCCAGCAGCTTGGCCGGGGGTAAGAATCAGCCCCAGCATTTT.

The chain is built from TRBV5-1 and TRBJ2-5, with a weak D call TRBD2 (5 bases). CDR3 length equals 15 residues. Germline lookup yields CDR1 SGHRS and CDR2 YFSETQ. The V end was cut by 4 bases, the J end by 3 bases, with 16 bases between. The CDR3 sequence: CASSPLAGREETQYF. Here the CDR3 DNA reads TGCGCCAGCAGCCCCCTAGCCGGACGGGAAGAGACCCAGTACTTC.